The 9 T cell receptor beta chains reported below all come from one sample, sequenced in a study of blood T cell repertoires in COVID-19. Produced via immunoSEQ multiplex PCR; TCRdb's table is partial and in-frame only. The data show some 230,000 clones, approximately 86% seen once. Sequenced input: peripheral blood. The receptor source for this set is a woman aged 45 to 65 with COVID-19, enrolled during active disease.

V and J are TRBV19 and TRBJ2-1; 7 bases line up with TRBD2. Germline assignment: CDR1 LNHDA and CDR2 SQIVND (reference sequence). V shed 3 bases and J 10 bases; nucleotides not matched to a gene: 6. The CDR3 is made up of 13 amino acids. DNA for the CDR3: TGTGCCAGTAGTATCTATAGGGAGGGAGAGCAGTTCTTC. This sequence encodes CASSIYREGEQFF.

The chain carries TRBV13 and TRBJ2-3, with a possible D match to TRBD1 (5 bases). The CDR3 runs 13 residues. CDR1 PRHDT and CDR2 FYEKMQ come from the germline V gene (reference sequence). The germline V and J ends were trimmed by 4 bases and 6 bases, with 11 bases remaining between them. The CDR3 protein is CASSSQAGDTQYF. The CDR3 region has the DNA TGTGCCAGCAGCTCACAGGCTGGGGATACGCAGTATTTT.

The chain is built from TRBV5-5 and TRBJ2-3; tentative D call: TRBD1 (6 bases). Germline values: CDR1 SGHKS, CDR2 YYEKEE (reference sequence). V was trimmed by 3 bases and J by 4 bases, leaving 9 bases between them. CDR3 size: 13 residues. Here the CDR3 reads CASSSKGADTQYF. The DNA of the CDR3 is TGTGCCAGCAGCTCGAAGGGGGCAGATACGCAGTATTTT.

V and J are TRBV5-1 and TRBJ2-1; D is perhaps TRBD2 (6 bases). Trimming removed 2 bases at V and 3 bases at J, with 24 bases between. Germline CDR1 reads SGHRS; CDR2 reads YFSETQ. The CDR3 length is 19 residues. The CDR3 here is CASSFPTFRDFHLYNEQFF. The CDR3 DNA sequence: TGCGCCAGCAGCTTCCCTACTTTCCGGGACTTCCACCTCTACAATGAGCAGTTCTTC.

V is TRBV28 and J is TRBJ2-2, with a tentative D call TRBD2 (5 bases). The ends were cut back, 5 bases at V and 4 bases at J, with 14 bases in the middle. Germline loops: CDR1 MDHEN, CDR2 SYDVKM. The CDR3 spans 15 residues. Here the CDR3 DNA reads TGTGCCAGCAGTAGCCCCCGGGGTGGCACCGGGGAGCTGTTTTTT. It yields the protein CASSSPRGGTGELFF.

The chain couples TRBV30 to TRBJ1-5, with a weak D call TRBD1 (6 bases). CDR1 and CDR2 from the germline V gene are GTSNPN and SVGIG (reference sequence). V was shortened by 4 bases and J by 2 bases, with 12 bases between the two germline ends. The CDR3 sequence is 14 residues long. This CDR3 is CAWTSQGGNQPQHF. The CDR3 DNA is TGTGCCTGGACCTCACAGGGAGGCAATCAGCCCCAGCATTTT.

The chain carries TRBV7-3 and TRBJ1-6, with 7 bases fitting TRBD1. The V segment lost 8 bases and the J segment 6 bases; nucleotides outside the gene matches: 4. The CDR3 is 13 residues long. Per germline, CDR1 SGHTA and CDR2 FQGTGA. CDR3 nucleotide sequence: TGTGCCAGCGGGGACAGTGCTAATTCACCCCTCCACTTT. It is translated as CASGDSANSPLHF.

The rearrangement joins TRBV27 to TRBJ2-7, with a tentative D call TRBD1 (6 bases). Germline V gene data show CDR1 as MNHEY and CDR2 as SMNVEV (reference sequence). This CDR3 is built from 14 residues. Trimming took 6 bases from V and 3 from J, leaving 15 bases between them. The CDR3 reads CASRTRQDFYEQYF. CDR3 nucleotide sequence: TGTGCCAGCAGGACAAGACAGGACTTCTACGAGCAGTACTTC.

J is TRBJ2-7 and V is TRBV11-3; 8 bases match TRBD2. Per the germline V gene, CDR1 is SGHNT and CDR2 is YENEEA. The CDR3 contains 14 residues. J lost 7 bases, V lost 3 bases, and 8 bases had no gene match. CDR3 DNA: TGTGCCAGCAGCTTCCGCGGGGGGTTTGAAGAGCAGTACTTC. Encoded protein: CASSFRGGFEEQYF.